This T cell receptor (beta chain) comes out of a study of neurological immune-mediated disorders (dated by TCRdb to between 2018 and 2021). Regarding the study in general: Using UMI-based sequencing, the study compared peripheral blood TCR-beta repertoires from patients with HTLV-I-associated myelopathy (HAM/TSP), patients with multiple sclerosis, and healthy controls. Alongside PBMC samples, the set of more than 85 TCR-beta libraries contained longitudinal samples, technical triplicates, and paired CD4+ and CD8+ T-cell subsets that had been sorted. The cohort was made up of 60 to 75 subjects, consisting of 14 HAM/TSP patients, about 34 multiple sclerosis patients and around 20 healthy controls.

This clonotype was counted at least ten times. There is no known antigen for this receptor. No much larger clonotype is one base removed from it; base qualities were not supplied. Study-wide conclusions, independent of this receptor: TCR clonal expansion was greatest in HAM/TSP patients and smallest in MS patients, who ranked below even healthy controls. No identical CDR3 amino acid sequences were shared among expanded clones across subjects, suggesting private TCR-beta repertoires in all groups.

For unsorted PBMC libraries, 2 million PBMCs were used after storage in RNAlater at -80 degrees C until RNA extraction. PBMCs were separated from peripheral blood using Ficoll-Hypaque density gradient centrifugation and then cryopreserved in liquid nitrogen. cDNA was synthesized by template-switch 5'RACE using a primer with a 10-nucleotide random unique molecular identifier that tagged each TCR transcript. Each sequencing run produced over 170 million TCR-beta sequences covering 15-18 subjects. The RNeasy kit was used for extraction of total RNA. The KAPA Real-time Library Amplification kit was used to amplify TCR-beta VDJ regions with primers targeting the TCR constant region and the 5'RACE anchor. A first PCR added sample indexes and Illumina adaptors, after which a second PCR increased the library yield. After Ampure bead purification, the roughly 650 bp TCR product was size-selected on a 2% E-gel SizeSelection system. Before pooling, libraries had their quality checked on a Bioanalyzer, their concentration measured with Qubit, and their quantity determined with the Kapa Library Quantification kit. Paired-end 2 x 150 bp sequencing of the libraries was performed on an Illumina HiSeq 2500. To increase sequence diversity, roughly 24-32% phiX was spiked into each library pool. As for the original processing: Quality-filtered reads were processed with the UMI-based MiGEC pipeline, which removed over 80% of raw TCR sequences during error correction. IMGT germline references were used for aligning VDJ genes, and each clonotype was defined as a unique CDR3 amino acid sequence together with its V-J genes. VDJtools evaluated clonal expansion, Shannon diversity and CDR3 relatedness (CalcPairwiseDistances, ClusterSamples); CLCbio workbench built phylogenetic trees. A clone was classed as expanded if it had 8 or more unique UMIs, a cutoff based on coefficient-of-variation modelling across technical triplicates. TCRdb reanalyzed the raw reads on its own, using fastp at Q25 for trimming and MiXCR for clone calling, and kept in-frame beta chains. Rows merge per CDR3 protein into single entries with the most common DNA and genes. The V and J calls here are based on TCRdb, not the publication. The sample profile shows some 48,000 distinct CDR3 sequences; 10% of them were found once. About 20% of the sample belongs to the ten largest clones.

The sequence was collected from a woman between 35 and 50 years old with HTLV-1-associated myelopathy (HAM/TSP). The specimen was PBMCs.

The CDR3: CSARRGWEETQYF. The DNA sequence is as follows: TGCAGTGCTAGGCGGGGGTGGGAAGAGACCCAGTACTTC. Recombination joined TRBV20-1 with TRBJ2-5; 7 bases in the middle match TRBD2. Germline trimming amounts to 3 bases on V and 3 bases on J, with 4 as the count of junction bases outside the gene matches. The CDR3 spans 13 residues, from the cysteine through the phenylalanine. Only the CDR3 DNA stays, 39 bases, in frame from base 1. CDR1 and CDR2 are drawn from the germline V gene (reference sequence): DFQATT, SNEGSKA.